This entry lists 4 T cell receptor beta chains sequenced from one sample in a study of tumor-infiltrating lymphocytes in primary liver carcinoma. Starting from roughly 540 ng of total RNA, TCR beta cDNA was produced with a primer in the constant region. What produced the TCR beta libraries was three nested multiplex PCR rounds using slightly modified ARM-PCR. Forward primers for TRBV1-TRBV30 and a C-beta reverse primer served the first two PCR rounds, at about 10 cycles each. One entry per CDR3 protein results from TCRdb running MiXCR on the multiplex PCR reads. The table records nearly 200,000 distinct CDR3 sequences, 65% of them present only once. Unsorted whole blood supplied the RNA, and germline DNA was extracted too. Sequencing input: peripheral blood. These TCRs come from a woman aged 55-75 years with primary liver carcinoma and hepatitis B virus infection.

A note on this clonotype: This could be a read error, since a much larger clone is one nucleotide away. The gene calls are TRBV29-1 and TRBJ1-1; a possible D gene is TRBD1 (5 bases). Per germline, CDR1 SQVTM and CDR2 ANQGSEA. The V and J ends lost 5 bases and 8 bases respectively, with 9 bases between them. The CDR3 extends over 10 amino acids. The CDR3: CSVNRDEAFF. The CDR3 DNA reads as TGCAGCGTTAATCGGGACGAAGCTTTCTTT. The whole variable domain, remainder taken from reference TRBV29-1 and TRBJ1-1, is SAVISQKPSRDICQRGTSLTIQCQVDSQVTMMFWYRQQPGQSLTLIATANQGSEATYESGFVIDKFPISRPNLTFSTLTVSNMSPEDSSIYLCSVNRDEAFFGQGTRLTVV.

The chain employs TRBV5-1 and TRBJ2-7; D unresolved. V lost 5 bases to trimming and J lost 2 bases, with 14 bases between them. From germline, CDR1 is SGHRS and CDR2 YFSETQ. The CDR3 spans 14 residues. CDR3 sequence (DNA): TGCGCCAGCAGGCTATTGGCTACTACCTACGAGCAGTACTTC. It translates to CASRLLATTYEQYF.

Concerning this clonotype: Relative to the germline gene, one junction end is altered; a read error may explain this. V and J are TRBV14 and TRBJ2-7, with no clear D. Germline V gives CDR1 SGHDN, CDR2 FVKESK. The CDR3 covers 18 residues. DNA for the CDR3: TGTGGCAGCAGCCAAATCGGACCAGGTGATCCAAGCTCCTACGAGCAGTACTTC. Protein product: CGSSQIGPGDPSSYEQYF.

Details on this clonotype: Mismatch with germline at one junction end may stem from a read error. The chain joins TRBV4-2 to TRBJ1-2, with D tentatively TRBD1 (6 bases). Germline-derived CDR1 and CDR2 are LGHNA and YNFKEQ. The CDR3 runs to 14 residues. The chain's CDR3 is CASNQGGGYYGYTF. The DNA of the CDR3 is TGTGCCAGCAACCAAGGGGGGGGTTACTATGGGTACACCTTC.